The clone carrying this T cell receptor beta chain was observed once. Clones were read by immunoSEQ multiplex PCR, and TCRdb kept only the in-frame ones, dropping some. The sample consists of approximately 120,000 clones, approximately 81% of them appearing once. The sample comes from a study of cytotoxic CD8 clonotypes in ibrutinib-treated CLL. Germline CDR1 is MNHEY and CDR2 is SVGAGI. V lost 9 bases and J 5 bases, leaving 10 bases between the germline ends. CDR3 length: 11 amino acids. Sequencing was performed on PBMCs, taken after 24 months of ibrutinib treatment. The chain combines TRBV6-5 with TRBJ1-2; TRBD1 might be the D (5 bases). The source of this sequence is a human donor with chronic lymphocytic leukemia. CDR3 in amino acids: CASLGPYGYTF. The CDR3 bases are TGTGCCAGTCTGGGACCGTATGGCTACACCTTC.